This T cell receptor (beta chain) was found in a study of cytomegalovirus exposure and HLA in healthy donors. A remark on this clone: The antigen is undetermined.

Study outcomes and limitations: Across donors, sequencing depth was assumed by presence/absence analyses to be roughly uniform. Later work found that TCR association rates differed between HLA loci; DRB1 had the most and HLA-C the fewest. Researchers left out some V segments, among them TRBV6-2 and TRBV6-3, as indistinguishable.

PCR used 60 Vbeta primers and 13 Jbeta primers. The assay was immunoSEQ multiplex PCR, and TCRdb's table has in-frame clones only and misses some. Of around 200,000 clones in the sample, over 60% are singletons; the top ten hold around 2.3%. This CDR3 has 14 amino acids. Germline assignment: CDR1 MNHEY and CDR2 SVGAGI. V lost 5 bases and J 3 bases, leaving 11 bases between the germline ends. This receptor was obtained from a woman aged 50 to 60 in good health and CMV-seronegative. The genes are TRBV6-5 and TRBJ1-5; D is perhaps TRBD1 (6 bases). Material: PBMCs. CDR3 sequence: CASSLTGYNQPQHF. CDR3 sequence (DNA): TGTGCCAGCAGTCTGACAGGCTACAATCAGCCCCAGCATTTT.